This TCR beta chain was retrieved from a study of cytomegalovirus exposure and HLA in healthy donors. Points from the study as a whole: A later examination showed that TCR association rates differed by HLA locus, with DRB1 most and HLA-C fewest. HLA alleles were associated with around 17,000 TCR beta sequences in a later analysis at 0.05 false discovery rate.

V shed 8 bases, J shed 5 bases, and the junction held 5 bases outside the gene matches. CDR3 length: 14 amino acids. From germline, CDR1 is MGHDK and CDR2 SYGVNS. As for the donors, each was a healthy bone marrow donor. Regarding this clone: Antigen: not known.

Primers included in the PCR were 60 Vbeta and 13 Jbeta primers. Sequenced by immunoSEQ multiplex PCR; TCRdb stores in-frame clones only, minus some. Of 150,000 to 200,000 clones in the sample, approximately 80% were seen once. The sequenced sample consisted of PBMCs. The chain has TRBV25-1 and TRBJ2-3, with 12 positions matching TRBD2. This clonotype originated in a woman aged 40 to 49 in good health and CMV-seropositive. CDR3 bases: TGTGCCAGCTCGCTAGCGGGAGGGCAAGATACGCAGTATTTT. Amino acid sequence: CASSLAGGQDTQYF.